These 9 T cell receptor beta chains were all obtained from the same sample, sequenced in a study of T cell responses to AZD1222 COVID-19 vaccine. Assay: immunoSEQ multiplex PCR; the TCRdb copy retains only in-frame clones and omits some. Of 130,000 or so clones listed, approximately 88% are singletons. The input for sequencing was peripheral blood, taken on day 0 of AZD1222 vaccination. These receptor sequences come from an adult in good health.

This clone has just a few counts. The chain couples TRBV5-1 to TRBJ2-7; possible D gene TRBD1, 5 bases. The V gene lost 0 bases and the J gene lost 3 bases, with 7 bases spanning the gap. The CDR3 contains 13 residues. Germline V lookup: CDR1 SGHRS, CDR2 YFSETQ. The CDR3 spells CASSLEQGYEQYF. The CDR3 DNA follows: TGCGCCAGCAGCTTGGAGCAGGGCTACGAGCAGTACTTC.

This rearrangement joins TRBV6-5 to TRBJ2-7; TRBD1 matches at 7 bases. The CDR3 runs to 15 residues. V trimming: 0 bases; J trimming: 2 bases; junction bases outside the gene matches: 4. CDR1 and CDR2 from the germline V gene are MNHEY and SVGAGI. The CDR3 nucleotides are TGTGCCAGCAGTTACTCTCTACAGGGGACCTACGAGCAGTACTTC. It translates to CASSYSLQGTYEQYF.

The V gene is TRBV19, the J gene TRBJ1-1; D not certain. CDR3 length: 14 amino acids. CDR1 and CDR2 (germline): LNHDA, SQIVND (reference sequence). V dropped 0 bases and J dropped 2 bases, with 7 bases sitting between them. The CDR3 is CASSIDNFNTEAFF. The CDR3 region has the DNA TGTGCCAGTAGTATAGATAACTTTAACACTGAAGCTTTCTTT.

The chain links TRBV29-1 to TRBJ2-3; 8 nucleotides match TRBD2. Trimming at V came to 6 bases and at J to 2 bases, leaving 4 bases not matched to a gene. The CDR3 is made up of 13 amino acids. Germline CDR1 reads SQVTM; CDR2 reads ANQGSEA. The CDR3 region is CSVRGGATDTQYF. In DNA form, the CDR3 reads TGCAGCGTACGGGGGGGGGCCACAGATACGCAGTATTTT.

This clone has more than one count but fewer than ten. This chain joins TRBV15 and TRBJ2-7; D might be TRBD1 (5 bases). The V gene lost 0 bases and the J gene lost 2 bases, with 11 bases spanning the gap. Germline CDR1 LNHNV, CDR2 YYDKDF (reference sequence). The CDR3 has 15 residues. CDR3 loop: CATSRDQGPAYEQYF. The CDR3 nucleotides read TGTGCCACCAGCAGAGATCAGGGCCCCGCCTACGAGCAGTACTTC.

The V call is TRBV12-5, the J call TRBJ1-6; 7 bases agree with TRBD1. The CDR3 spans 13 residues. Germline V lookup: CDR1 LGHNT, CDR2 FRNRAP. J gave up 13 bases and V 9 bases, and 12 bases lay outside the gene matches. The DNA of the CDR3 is TGTGCTAGCGAAAGAACAGGGGAAGGTCCCCTCCACTTT. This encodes CASERTGEGPLHF.

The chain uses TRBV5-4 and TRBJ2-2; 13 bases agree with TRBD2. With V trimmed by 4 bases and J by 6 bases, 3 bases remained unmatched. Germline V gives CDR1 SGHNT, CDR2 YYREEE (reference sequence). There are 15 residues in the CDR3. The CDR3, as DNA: TGTGCCAGCAGCCCCGGGACTAGCGGGGCCGGGGAGCTGTTTTTT. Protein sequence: CASSPGTSGAGELFF.

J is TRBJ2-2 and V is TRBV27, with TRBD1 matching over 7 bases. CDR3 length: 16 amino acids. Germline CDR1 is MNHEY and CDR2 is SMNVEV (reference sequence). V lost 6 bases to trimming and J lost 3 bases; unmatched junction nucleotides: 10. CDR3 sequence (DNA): TGTGCCAGCAGAAACTCCGGGACAGACTACACCGGGGAGCTGTTTTTT. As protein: CASRNSGTDYTGELFF.

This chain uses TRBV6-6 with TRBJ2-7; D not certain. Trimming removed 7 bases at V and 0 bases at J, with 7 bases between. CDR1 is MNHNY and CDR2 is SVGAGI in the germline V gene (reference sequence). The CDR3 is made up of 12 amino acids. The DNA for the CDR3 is TGTGCCAGCAACGCAAACTCCTACGAGCAGTACTTC. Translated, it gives CASNANSYEQYF.